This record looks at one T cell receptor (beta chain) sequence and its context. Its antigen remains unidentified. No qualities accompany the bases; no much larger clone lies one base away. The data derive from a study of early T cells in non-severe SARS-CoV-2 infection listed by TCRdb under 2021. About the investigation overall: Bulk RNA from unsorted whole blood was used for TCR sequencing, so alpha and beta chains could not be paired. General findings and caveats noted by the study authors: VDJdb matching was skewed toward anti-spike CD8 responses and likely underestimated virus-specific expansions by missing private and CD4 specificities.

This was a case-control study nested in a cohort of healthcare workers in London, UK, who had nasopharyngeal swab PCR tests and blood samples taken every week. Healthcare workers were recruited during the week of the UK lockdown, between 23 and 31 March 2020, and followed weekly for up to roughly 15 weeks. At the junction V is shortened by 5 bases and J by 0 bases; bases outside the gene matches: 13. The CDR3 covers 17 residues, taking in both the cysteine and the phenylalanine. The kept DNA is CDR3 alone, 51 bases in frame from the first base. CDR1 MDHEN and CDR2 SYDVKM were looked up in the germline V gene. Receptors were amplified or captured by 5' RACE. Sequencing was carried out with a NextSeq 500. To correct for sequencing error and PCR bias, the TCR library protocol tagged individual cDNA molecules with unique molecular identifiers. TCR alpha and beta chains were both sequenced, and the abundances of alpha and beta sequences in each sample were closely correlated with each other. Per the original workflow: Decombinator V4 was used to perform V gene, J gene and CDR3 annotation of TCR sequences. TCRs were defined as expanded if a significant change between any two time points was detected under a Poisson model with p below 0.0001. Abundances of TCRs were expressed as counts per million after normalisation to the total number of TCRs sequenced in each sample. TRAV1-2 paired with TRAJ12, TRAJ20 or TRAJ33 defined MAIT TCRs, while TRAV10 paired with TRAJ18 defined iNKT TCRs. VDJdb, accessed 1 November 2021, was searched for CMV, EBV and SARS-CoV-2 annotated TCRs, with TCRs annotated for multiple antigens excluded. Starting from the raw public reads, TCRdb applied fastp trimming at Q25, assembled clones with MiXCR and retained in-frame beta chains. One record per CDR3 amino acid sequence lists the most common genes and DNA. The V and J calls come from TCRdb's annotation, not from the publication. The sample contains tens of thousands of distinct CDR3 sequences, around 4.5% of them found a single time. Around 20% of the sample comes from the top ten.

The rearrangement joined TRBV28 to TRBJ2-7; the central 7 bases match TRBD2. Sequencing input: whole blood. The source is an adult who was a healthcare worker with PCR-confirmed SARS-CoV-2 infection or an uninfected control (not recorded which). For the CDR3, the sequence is CASSPQSGGSSSYEQYF. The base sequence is TGTGCCAGCAGTCCCCAGTCGGGGGGATCAAGCTCCTACGAGCAGTACTTC.